This note documents a single T cell receptor (beta chain) sequence. Losses at the gene ends were 6 bases for V and 2 bases for J; bases not matched to a gene: 5. The V gene's germline CDR1 is SNHLY and CDR2 FYNNEI. The CDR3 contains 15 residues. This sample stems from a study of CD8+ T cells in alopecia areata. The sequencing template was cDNA reverse transcribed from extracted RNA. Here immunoSEQ multiplex PCR was the method, and the copy in TCRdb shows in-frame clones only, minus some. This sample has about 120,000 clones; 55% to 80% occur once, and the top ten carry roughly 2.8%. Specimen: CD4+ T cells sorted from blood. V gene TRBV2 combines with J gene TRBJ1-2; 11 nucleotides line up with TRBD1. The source of this sequence is a human donor in good health. CDR3 sequence (DNA): TGTGCCAGCAGGCCCCGGGACAGGGGGAACTATGGCTACACCTTC. Protein product: CASRPRDRGNYGYTF.